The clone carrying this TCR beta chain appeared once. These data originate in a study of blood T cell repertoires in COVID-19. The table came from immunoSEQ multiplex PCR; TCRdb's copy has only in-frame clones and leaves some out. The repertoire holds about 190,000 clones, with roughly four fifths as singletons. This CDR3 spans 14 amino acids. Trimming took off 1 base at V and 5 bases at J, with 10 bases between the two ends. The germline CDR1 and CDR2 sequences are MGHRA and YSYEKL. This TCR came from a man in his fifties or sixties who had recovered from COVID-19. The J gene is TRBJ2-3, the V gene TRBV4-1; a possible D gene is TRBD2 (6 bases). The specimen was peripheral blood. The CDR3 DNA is TGCGCCAGCAGCCAAGGCTTGGGAGGAGATACGCAGTATTTT. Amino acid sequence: CASSQGLGGDTQYF.